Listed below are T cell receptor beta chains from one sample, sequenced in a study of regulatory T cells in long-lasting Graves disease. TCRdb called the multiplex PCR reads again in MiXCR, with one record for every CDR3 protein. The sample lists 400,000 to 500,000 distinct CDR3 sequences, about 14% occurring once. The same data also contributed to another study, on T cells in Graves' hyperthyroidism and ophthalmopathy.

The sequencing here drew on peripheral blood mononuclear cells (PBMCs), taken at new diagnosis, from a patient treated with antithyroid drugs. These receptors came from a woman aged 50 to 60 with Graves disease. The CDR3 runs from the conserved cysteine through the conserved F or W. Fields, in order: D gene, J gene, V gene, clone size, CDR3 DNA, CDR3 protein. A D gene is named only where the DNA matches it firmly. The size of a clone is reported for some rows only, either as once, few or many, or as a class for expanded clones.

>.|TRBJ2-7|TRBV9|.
TGTGCCAGCAGCCCAGAATCGAGCATTCTGTACTTC
CASSPESSILYF
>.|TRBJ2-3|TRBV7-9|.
TGTGCCAGCAGCTTGGGGGTGGCAGATACGCAGTATTTT
CASSLGVADTQYF
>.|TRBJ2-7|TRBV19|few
TGTGCCACCCGACAGAGCTACGAGCAGTACTTC
CATRQSYEQYF
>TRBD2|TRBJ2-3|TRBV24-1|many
TGTGCCACCAGTGATCGCGGGCCAGGACTAGCGGGAGATACGCAGTATTTT
CATSDRGPGLAGDTQYF
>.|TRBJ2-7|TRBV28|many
TGTGCCAGCAGCCGTGAGGGCTACGAGCAGTACTTC
CASSREGYEQYF
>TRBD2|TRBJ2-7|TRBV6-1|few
TGTGCCAGCACCGTAGCGGGGGGCTACGAGCAGTACTTC
CASTVAGGYEQYF
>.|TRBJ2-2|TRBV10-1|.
TGCGCCAGCGGGCCTAGCGTTGGGGAGCTGTTTTTT
CASGPSVGELFF
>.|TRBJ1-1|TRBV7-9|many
TGTGCCAGCAGCTTAGCGCAGTCTAACACTGAAGCTTTCTTT
CASSLAQSNTEAFF
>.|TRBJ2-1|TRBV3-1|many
TGTGCCAGCAGCCAAGCCGCCAGCTACTACAATGAGCAGTTCTTC
CASSQAASYYNEQFF
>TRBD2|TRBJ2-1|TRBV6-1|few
TGTGCCAGCAGCTCCGGGACTAGCGTCAACAATGAGCAGTTCTTC
CASSSGTSVNNEQFF
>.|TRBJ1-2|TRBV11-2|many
TGTGCCAGCAGCCCCCGGTCCTATGGCTACACCTTC
CASSPRSYGYTF
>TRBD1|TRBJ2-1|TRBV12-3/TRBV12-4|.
TGTGCCAGCAGTCCGGGACAGGGGGCGAGTAGCGGGAGATCGTACAATGAGCAGTTCTTC
CASSPGQGASSGRSYNEQFF
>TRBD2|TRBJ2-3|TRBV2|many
TGTGCCAGAGGGACTAGCGGGAGTGATACGCAGTATTTT
CARGTSGSDTQYF
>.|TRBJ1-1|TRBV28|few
TGTGCCAGCGGACTCATCGCTACGGGGAACACTGAAGCTTTCTTT
CASGLIATGNTEAFF
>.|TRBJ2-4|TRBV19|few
TGTGCCACAAGCAAGACACCCCTGACCAAAAACATTCAGTACTTC
CATSKTPLTKNIQYF
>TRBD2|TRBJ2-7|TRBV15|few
TGTGCCACCAGCAGCATGGGACTAGCGGGAGGGCTAGGCTACGAGCAGTACTTC
CATSSMGLAGGLGYEQYF
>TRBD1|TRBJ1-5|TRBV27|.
TGTGCCAGCAGTTTCGTCGGGACAGGGTCCAATCAGCCCCAGCATTTT
CASSFVGTGSNQPQHF
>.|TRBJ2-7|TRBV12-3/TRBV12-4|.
TGTGCCAGCAGTTACCAAGGGGGGCTCTACGAGCAGTACTTC
CASSYQGGLYEQYF
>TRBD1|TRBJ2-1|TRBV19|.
TGTGCCAGTACTTTGACAGGGGGCGCGGACAATGAGCAGTTCTTC
CASTLTGGADNEQFF
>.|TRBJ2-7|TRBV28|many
TGTGCCAGCAGTTTCGAGGGGATTTACGAGCAGTACTTC
CASSFEGIYEQYF
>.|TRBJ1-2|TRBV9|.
TGTGCCAGCAGCGTATATACGGACGGAATACTCTATGGCTACACCTTC
CASSVYTDGILYGYTF
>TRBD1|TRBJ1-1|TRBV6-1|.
TGTGCCAGCCCAAAGCCGGGACAGGGGGACACTGAAGCTTTCTTT
CASPKPGQGDTEAFF
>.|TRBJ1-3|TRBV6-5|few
TGTGCCAGCAGTTACGGGGATTATCCCTCTGGAAACACCATATATTTT
CASSYGDYPSGNTIYF
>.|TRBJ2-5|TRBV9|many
TGTGCCAGCAGCGTAGGTCAGAGGGAAGAGACCCAGTACTTC
CASSVGQREETQYF
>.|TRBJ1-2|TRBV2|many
TGTGCCAGCAGTCTAGACGGATCATTGGGCACCTTC
CASSLDGSLGTF
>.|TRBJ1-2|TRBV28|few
TGTGCCAGCAGTGGAATAAATGGCTACACCTTC
CASSGINGYTF
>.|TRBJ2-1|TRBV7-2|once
TGCGCCAGCAGCTCCGATGGGGGGACAAGTTACAATGAGCAGTTCTTC
CASSSDGGTSYNEQFF